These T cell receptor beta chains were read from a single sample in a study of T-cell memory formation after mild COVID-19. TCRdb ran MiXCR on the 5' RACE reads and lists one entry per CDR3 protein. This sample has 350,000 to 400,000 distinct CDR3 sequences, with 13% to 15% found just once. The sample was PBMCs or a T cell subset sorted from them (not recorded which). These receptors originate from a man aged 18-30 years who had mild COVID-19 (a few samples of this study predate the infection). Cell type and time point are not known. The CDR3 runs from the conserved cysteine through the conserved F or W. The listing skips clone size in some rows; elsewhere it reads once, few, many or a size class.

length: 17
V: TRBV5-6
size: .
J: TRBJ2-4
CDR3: CASSATWTGVAKNIQYF

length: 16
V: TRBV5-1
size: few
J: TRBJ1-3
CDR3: CASSFAETASGNTIYF

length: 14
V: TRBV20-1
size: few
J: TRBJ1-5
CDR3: CSARDVQGDQPQHF

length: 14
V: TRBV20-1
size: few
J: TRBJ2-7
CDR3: CSATDREHPYEQYF

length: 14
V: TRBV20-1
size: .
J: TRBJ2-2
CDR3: CSAKLTGVTGELFF

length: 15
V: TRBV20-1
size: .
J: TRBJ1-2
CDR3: CSARDGQGAHNGYTF

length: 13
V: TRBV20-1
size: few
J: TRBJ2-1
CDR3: CSARAGVYNEQFF

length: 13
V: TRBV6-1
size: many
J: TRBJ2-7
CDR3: CASSAATGSEQYF

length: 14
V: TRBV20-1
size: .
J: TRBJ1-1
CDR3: CSAAPNGGNTEAFF

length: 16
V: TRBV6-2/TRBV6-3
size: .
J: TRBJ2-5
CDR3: CASSYRGSGPEETQYF

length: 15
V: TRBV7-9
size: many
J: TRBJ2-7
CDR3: CASSLLAGGSYEQYF

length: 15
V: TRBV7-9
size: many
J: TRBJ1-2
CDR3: CASSLVSDREYGYTF

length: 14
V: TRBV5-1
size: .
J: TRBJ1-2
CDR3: CASRGQEANYGYTF

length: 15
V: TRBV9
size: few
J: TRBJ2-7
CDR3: CASSPSHGSSYEQYF

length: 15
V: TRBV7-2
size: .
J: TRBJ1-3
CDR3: CASSLHKSSGNTIYF

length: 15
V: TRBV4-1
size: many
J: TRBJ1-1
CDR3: CASSQDEGMNTEAFF

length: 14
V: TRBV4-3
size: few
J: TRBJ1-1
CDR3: CASNAGTGNTEAFF

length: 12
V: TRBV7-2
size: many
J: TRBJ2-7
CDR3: CASSLSQYEQYF

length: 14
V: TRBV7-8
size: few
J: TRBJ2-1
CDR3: CASGDHPLNNEQFF

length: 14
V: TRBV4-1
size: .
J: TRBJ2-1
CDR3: CASLSLTSGGAQFF

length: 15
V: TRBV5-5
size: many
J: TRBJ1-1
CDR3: CASSLASGSGTEAFF

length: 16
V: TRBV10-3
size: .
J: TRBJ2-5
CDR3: CAISDPAGGPRETQYF

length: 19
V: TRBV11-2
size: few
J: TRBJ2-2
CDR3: CASSARLAGGLANTGELFF

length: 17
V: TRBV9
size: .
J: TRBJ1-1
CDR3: CASSAPGQGPRNTEAFF

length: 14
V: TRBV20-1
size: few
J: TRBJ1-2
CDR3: CSASDVRGNYGYTF

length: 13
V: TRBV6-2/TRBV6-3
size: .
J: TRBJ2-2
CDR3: CASRLTSTGELFF

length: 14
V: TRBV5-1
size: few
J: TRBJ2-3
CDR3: CASSSYERTDTQYF

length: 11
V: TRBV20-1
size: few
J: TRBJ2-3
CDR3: CSALFADTQYF

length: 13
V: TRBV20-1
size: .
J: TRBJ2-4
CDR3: CSAIAGGRDIQYF

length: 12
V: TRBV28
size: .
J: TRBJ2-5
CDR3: CASADSQETQYF

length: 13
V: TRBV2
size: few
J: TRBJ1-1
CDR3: CASSEERGTEAFF

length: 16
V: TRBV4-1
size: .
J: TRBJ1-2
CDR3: CASSPLGGPEGYGYTF

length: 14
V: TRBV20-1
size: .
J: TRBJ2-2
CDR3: CSARPQLATGELFF

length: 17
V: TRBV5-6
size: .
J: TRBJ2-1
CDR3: CASGPRRVLAGSNEQFF

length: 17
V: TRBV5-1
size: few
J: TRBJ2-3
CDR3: CASSFLLGGGSADTQYF

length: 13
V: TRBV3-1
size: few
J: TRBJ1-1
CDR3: CASSPTGSNEAFF

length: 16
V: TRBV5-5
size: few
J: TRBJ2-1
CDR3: CASSGGSVNSYNEQFF

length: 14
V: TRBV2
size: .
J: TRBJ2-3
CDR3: CASSPGQTTDTQYF

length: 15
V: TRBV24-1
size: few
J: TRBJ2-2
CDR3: CATSDSPPYTGELFF

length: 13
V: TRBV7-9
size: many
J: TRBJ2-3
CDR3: CASRRDRTDTQYF

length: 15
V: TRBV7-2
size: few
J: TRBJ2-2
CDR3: CASSFRRGHDVELFF

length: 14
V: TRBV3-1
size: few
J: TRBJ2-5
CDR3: CASSQAGLAETQYF

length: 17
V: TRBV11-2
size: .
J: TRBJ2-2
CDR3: CASSHVMRGSNTGELFF

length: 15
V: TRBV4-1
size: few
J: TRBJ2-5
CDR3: CASSQDGGLQETQYF

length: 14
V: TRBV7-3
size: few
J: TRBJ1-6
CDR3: CASSPGQYRSPLHF

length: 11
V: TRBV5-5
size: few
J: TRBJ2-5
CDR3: CASVFQETQYF

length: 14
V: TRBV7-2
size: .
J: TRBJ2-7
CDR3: CASSRRQARDEQYF

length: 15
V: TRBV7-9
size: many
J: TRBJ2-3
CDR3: CASRDPGEVADTQYF

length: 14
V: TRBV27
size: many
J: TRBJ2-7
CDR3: CASSWGKSSYEQYF

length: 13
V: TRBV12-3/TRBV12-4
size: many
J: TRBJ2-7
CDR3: CASSWDTIYEQYF

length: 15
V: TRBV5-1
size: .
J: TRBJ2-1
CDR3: CASSFDHGGQHEQFF